Listed here are 4 T cell receptor beta chains from one sample, sequenced in a study of cytomegalovirus exposure and HLA in healthy donors. It was with 60 Vbeta and 13 Jbeta primers that the PCR ran. Clones were read by immunoSEQ multiplex PCR, and TCRdb kept only the in-frame ones, dropping some. Seen here are approximately 100,000 clones, roughly 79% observed once, and the top ten hold around 7.7%. The sequenced sample was PBMCs. These receptors were collected from a woman between 50 and 59 years old in good health and CMV-seropositive.

The rearrangement joins TRBV27 to TRBJ2-2, with a possible D match to TRBD2 (5 bases). The CDR3 runs to 14 residues. Germline CDR1 is MNHEY and CDR2 is SMNVEV (reference sequence). Trimming pared 8 bases from V and 1 base from J, leaving 11 bases between. The DNA for the CDR3 is TGTGCCAGCGGACTTTCCGGGAACACCGGGGAGCTGTTTTTT. Residues: CASGLSGNTGELFF.

This chain links TRBV19 with TRBJ1-6; no clear D gene. Germline assignment: CDR1 LNHDA and CDR2 SQIVND (reference sequence). This CDR3 spans 14 amino acids. V lost 1 base to trimming and J lost 7 bases, with 8 bases between them. DNA of the CDR3: TGTGCCAGTAGTATAGCTAAGGAGAATTCACCCCTCCACTTT. Translating it yields CASSIAKENSPLHF.

The V gene is TRBV6-6, the J gene TRBJ2-5; the D gene is possibly TRBD2 (6 bases). Germline V CDR1 and CDR2: MNHNY, SVGAGI (reference sequence). There are 13 residues in the CDR3. Trimming took 3 bases from V and 5 from J, leaving 10 bases between them. CDR3: CASSYREKETQYF. The CDR3 DNA follows: TGTGCCAGCAGTTATCGGGAGAAGGAGACCCAGTACTTC.

The gene calls are TRBV27 and TRBJ2-1, with D possibly being TRBD1 (6 bases). Looked up from germline, CDR1 is MNHEY and CDR2 is SMNVEV (reference sequence). CDR3 length: 11 residues. Trimming took 7 bases from V and 9 from J, leaving 10 bases between them. The CDR3 nucleotides are TGTGCCAGCAACAGGGCTGGTGAGCAGTTCTTC. It codes for CASNRAGEQFF.